The clone carrying this T cell receptor (beta chain) was recorded a few times. Its antigen is still unknown. The ends were cut back, 2 bases at V and 7 bases at J, with 7 bases in the middle. Germline CDR1 LGHDT, CDR2 YNNKEL (reference sequence). The CDR3 consists of 12 residues. The sample belongs to a study of response to subunit inactivated influenza vaccine. Findings and limits, study-wide: That few new T cells are recruited by each seasonal influenza vaccination was the authors' suggestion.

TCRdb recomputed calls from the RT-PCR reads with MiXCR, one row per CDR3 protein. The sample has almost 600,000 distinct CDR3 sequences; around 15% are singletons. The chain carries TRBV3-1 and TRBJ2-3, with unresolved D. This material consisted of PBMCs from blood, taken about 13 days after vaccination. The sequence derives from a man aged 50-60 years who received an inactivated influenza vaccine. CDR3 DNA sequence: TGTGCCAGCAGCCAAAGTGAAAATACGCAGTATTTT. Protein: CASSQSENTQYF.